This T cell receptor beta chain was profiled in a study of blood T cell repertoires in COVID-19. Study overall: The origin of the acute and convalescent COVID-19 samples was the United States, Italy and Spain. Nucleic acid was either cDNA or gDNA, and it came from T cells, B-cell-depleted T cells, or PBMCs.

Trimming removed 8 bases from V and 15 bases from J, with 17 bases in between. Germline loops: CDR1 MNHNY, CDR2 SVGAGI (reference sequence). The CDR3 runs 11 residues. This clone has only one observation. Source study methods: How many nucleated cells were present was estimated from reference gene primer amplification. TCRdb's table, derived via immunoSEQ multiplex PCR, lists solely in-frame clones and lacks some. D and trimming come from the DNA, and the V and J calls and clone size come from that table. The table includes about 37,000 clones, around 90% detected once. The V call is TRBV6-6, the J call TRBJ1-5; D perhaps matches TRBD1 (6 bases). The material sequenced was peripheral blood. The source is a woman at least 80 years old with acute or convalescent COVID-19. CDR3: CASGRQDLSHF. The CDR3 nucleotides are TGTGCCAGCGGAAGACAGGACCTTTCGCATTTT.